This TCR beta chain was retrieved from a study of neurological immune-mediated disorders. With 10-nucleotide random UMIs, 5'RACE was used to make the cDNA. From the 5' RACE reads, TCRdb called clonotypes with MiXCR, one entry per CDR3 protein. Of about 22,000 distinct CDR3 sequences listed, 10% are singletons. Study findings and constraints: The greatest TCR clonal expansion occurred in HTLV-1-associated myelopathy and the least in multiple sclerosis, which fell below healthy controls.

In its sample, this clonotype was seen many times. Its specificity is not known. CDR3 length: 14 amino acids. Trimming cost V 0 bases and J 6 bases, with 13 bases left between them. CDR1 and CDR2 from the germline V gene are SGHRS and YFSETQ. Sequences were obtained from PBMCs. The V and J genes are TRBV5-1 and TRBJ2-7; maybe TRBD1 (5 bases). This receptor was identified in a woman aged 55 to 70 with HTLV-1-associated myelopathy (HAM/TSP). The CDR3 loop is CASSLEADSTEQYF. Here the CDR3 DNA reads TGCGCCAGCAGCTTGGAGGCCGACAGCACCGAGCAGTACTTC.